Below are 6 T cell receptor beta chains sequenced from a single sample in a study of blood T cell repertoires in COVID-19. Sequencing used immunoSEQ multiplex PCR; TCRdb keeps in-frame clones, though not all of them. The sample lists roughly 190,000 clones; about 93% were seen once. The sample taken for sequencing was peripheral blood. The origin of the receptors is a man aged 50 or older with acute or convalescent COVID-19.

This chain links TRBV6-2 or TRBV6-3 with TRBJ1-2, with no clear D. CDR3 length equals 13 residues. Trimming cost V 6 bases and J 5 bases, with 13 bases left between them. Germline assignment: CDR1 MNHEY and CDR2 SVGEGT. CDR3 sequence (DNA): TGTGCCAGCAGGTACGGCGGGGATTATGGCTACACCTTC. Protein: CASRYGGDYGYTF.

This chain connects TRBV14 to TRBJ2-3, with D hard to call. Germline CDR1 SGHDN, CDR2 FVKESK. The germline V and J ends were trimmed by 0 bases and 0 bases, with 13 bases remaining between them. This CDR3 is 17 amino acids long. CDR3 amino acids: CASSQDHFRLSTDTQYF. CDR3 coding DNA: TGTGCCAGCAGCCAAGATCATTTCAGGCTGAGCACAGATACGCAGTATTTT.

V and J are TRBV5-1 and TRBJ2-7, with 7 positions matching TRBD1. The CDR3 contains 14 residues. J was trimmed by 1 base and V by 4 bases; bases with no gene match: 5. Germline lookup yields CDR1 SGHRS and CDR2 YFSETQ. DNA of the CDR3: TGCGCCAGCAGCACCCGGACAGGTTCCTACGAGCAGTACTTC. As protein: CASSTRTGSYEQYF.

This sequence joins TRBV18 and TRBJ1-5; 7 bases match TRBD1. V lost 0 bases, J lost 4 bases, and 6 bases stayed unmatched. Germline CDR1 KGHSH, CDR2 LQKENI. The CDR3 loop spans 16 amino acids. The CDR3 region is CASSPPNTGENQPQHF. The CDR3 nucleotides are TGTGCCAGCTCACCACCAAACACAGGGGAGAATCAGCCCCAGCATTTT. Variable domain in full (rest from reference TRBV18 and TRBJ1-5): NAGVMQNPRHLVRRRGQEARLRCSPMKGHSHVYWYRQLPEEGLKFMVYLQKENIIDESGMPKERFSAEFPKEGPSILRIQQVVRGDSAAYFCASSPPNTGENQPQHFGDGTRLSIL.

V gene TRBV6-5 combines with J gene TRBJ2-5, with D unclear. This CDR3 spans 15 amino acids. The germline CDR1 and CDR2 sequences are MNHEY and SVGAGI. V gave up 7 bases and J gave up 1 base, with 16 bases separating them. The CDR3: CASTPHTARQETQYF. DNA of the CDR3: TGTGCCAGCACCCCTCATACAGCCCGCCAAGAGACCCAGTACTTC.

The chain uses TRBV5-1 and TRBJ1-5; 7 bases map to TRBD1. CDR3 length: 15 amino acids. The V and J ends lost 4 bases and 1 base, in that order; junction bases with no gene match: 5. Germline V gene data show CDR1 as SGHRS and CDR2 as YFSETQ. Here the CDR3 DNA reads TGCGCCAGCAGCCTCGGGACAGAAAGCAATCAGCCCCAGCATTTT. Translated, it gives CASSLGTESNQPQHF.